A selection of T cell receptor beta chains follows, all from one sample in a study of cytomegalovirus exposure and HLA in healthy donors. This table comes from immunoSEQ multiplex PCR, and its TCRdb copy is limited to in-frame clones, with some not included. Among about 100,000 clones listed, 50% to 70% were seen once. Sequences were obtained from PBMCs. The receptor set was obtained from a man younger than 45 in good health and CMV-seropositive. Each CDR3 is given with its conserved first and last residue. Fields, in order: V gene, clone size, J gene, D gene, CDR3 DNA, CDR3 protein. A D gene is named only where the DNA matches it firmly. Clone size is stated in some rows and not others, as once, few, many or a class when expanded.

TRBV27,-,TRBJ1-2,-,TGTGCCAGCAGTTTACGGGAGGACCATGGCTACACCTTC,CASSLREDHGYTF
TRBV11-1,few,TRBJ1-4,TRBD1,TGTGCCAGCAGCCTACGGGACAGGCCTGAAAAACTGTTTTTT,CASSLRDRPEKLFF
TRBV5-1,-,TRBJ1-2,TRBD1,TGCGCCAGCAGCCCCGCACAGGGGACCTATGGCTACACCTTC,CASSPAQGTYGYTF
TRBV7-2,-,TRBJ2-7,-,TGTGCCAGCAGCTTAGGCGGGGCAGGGAATGGCGAGCAGTACTTC,CASSLGGAGNGEQYF
TRBV27,-,TRBJ2-7,TRBD1,TGTGCCAGCAGTTCGGACAGGCGAAGGTACGAGCAGTACTTC,CASSSDRRRYEQYF
TRBV7-9,-,TRBJ2-2,TRBD1,TGTGCCAGCAGCTTAGCTCGGGGGACAGGGAGCACCGGGGAGCTGTTTTTT,CASSLARGTGSTGELFF
TRBV7-6,-,TRBJ2-7,TRBD2,TGTGCCAGCAGCTTAGTAACTAGCGGGGGCCTTGCCTACGAGCAGTACTTC,CASSLVTSGGLAYEQYF
TRBV5-4,-,TRBJ1-1,TRBD1,TGTGCCAGCAGCTGGGACAGGAACACTGAAGCTTTCTTT,CASSWDRNTEAFF
TRBV2,few,TRBJ1-5,TRBD1,TGTGCCAGCAGCCCCCTTGGACAGGGGGGTCAGCCCCAGCATTTT,CASSPLGQGGQPQHF
TRBV2,-,TRBJ2-3,-,TGTGCCAGCAGTGAAGGGGCCTTAGATACGCAGTATTTT,CASSEGALDTQYF
TRBV19,-,TRBJ2-5,TRBD2,TGTGCCAGTAGGCCGAGCGGGGGAGCCTTTGAGACCCAGTACTTC,CASRPSGGAFETQYF
TRBV5-1,few,TRBJ1-1,-,TGCGCCAGCAGCTCCCTACCGACAGAGAACACTGAAGCTTTCTTT,CASSSLPTENTEAFF
TRBV7-9,-,TRBJ2-1,-,TGTGCCAGCAGCGGAGGCGGTAGGGGGAATGAGCAGTTCTTC,CASSGGGRGNEQFF
TRBV13,-,TRBJ1-2,TRBD1,TGTGCCAGCAGCTCCGACAGGGGGAAGGAGGATGGCTACACCTTC,CASSSDRGKEDGYTF
TRBV5-6,-,TRBJ2-3,TRBD1,TGTGCCAGCAGCTCACAGGGGACGGCAGATACGCAGTATTTT,CASSSQGTADTQYF